This T cell receptor beta chain was observed in a study of molecular identifiers for immune sequencing clone quantification. The bulk TCR libraries were made with methods described before and with listed TCR primers. TCRdb reprocessed the PCR reads with MiXCR, giving one entry per CDR3 protein. The profile shows tens of thousands of distinct CDR3 sequences, approximately 40% of them singletons. Study observations and caveats: Under 1% of molecules in naive cells, but over 97% of effector molecules, belonged to clones above 20 RNA copies.

A note on this clonotype: Antigen: not known.

Sorted inputs of roughly 17,000 to 1,100,000 cells, with 10%, 30% or 50% RNA, yielded naive CD8 libraries. Naive CD8 T cells were picked out by sorting for CD8+CD4-CCR7+CD45RA+. This CDR3 contains 16 residues. Unmatched junction bases numbered 10, after V lost 3 bases and J lost 4 bases. Germline loops: CDR1 DFQATT, CDR2 SNEGSKA (reference sequence). This chain uses TRBV20-1 with TRBJ2-1, with 9 bases identical to TRBD2. The receptor's source is a human donor in good health. Some libraries in this study had Jurkat cell RNA spiked in. Input material: naive CD8+ T cells from blood, with Jurkat cell RNA spiked in. Sample subset: FACS-sorted CD8+CD4-CCR7+CD45RA+ naive T cells. CDR3 sequence reads: CSARPALAGPYNEQFF. The CDR3 DNA follows: TGCAGTGCTAGGCCCGCTCTAGCGGGGCCATACAATGAGCAGTTCTTC.